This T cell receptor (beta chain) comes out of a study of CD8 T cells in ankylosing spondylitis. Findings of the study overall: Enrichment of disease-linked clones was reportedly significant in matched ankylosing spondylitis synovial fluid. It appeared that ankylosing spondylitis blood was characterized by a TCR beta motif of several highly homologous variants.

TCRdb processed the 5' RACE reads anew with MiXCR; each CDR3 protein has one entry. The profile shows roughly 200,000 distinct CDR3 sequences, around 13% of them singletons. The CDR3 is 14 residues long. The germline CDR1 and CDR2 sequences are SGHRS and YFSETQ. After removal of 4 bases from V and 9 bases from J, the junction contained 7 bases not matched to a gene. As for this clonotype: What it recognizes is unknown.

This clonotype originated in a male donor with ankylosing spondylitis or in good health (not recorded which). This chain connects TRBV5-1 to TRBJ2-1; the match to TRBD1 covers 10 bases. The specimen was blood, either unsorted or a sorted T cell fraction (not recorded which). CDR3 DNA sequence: TGCGCCAGCAGCATAGGGACAGGGGCGGGTGAGCAGTTCTTC. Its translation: CASSIGTGAGEQFF.